This T cell receptor (beta chain) came from a study of shared clonotypes between healthy human individuals. The assay was immunoSEQ multiplex PCR, and TCRdb's table has in-frame clones only and misses some. Of about 710,000 clones in the sample, about three quarters were seen once. Overall study findings and caveats: Incomplete sequencing of sorted subsets was indicated by rarefaction despite large depth.

Remarks on this clone: Antigen specificity is unknown.

Deletions cut 6 bases from V and 8 bases from J, with 13 bases between. The CDR3 loop spans 12 amino acids. Germline values: CDR1 MDHEN, CDR2 SYDVKM. This TCR was recovered from a woman in her 30s in good health. Material: memory CD4+ T cells sorted from blood. Subset described: CD45RA-negative fraction. The chain uses TRBV28 and TRBJ1-2; D is uncertain. The CDR3, as DNA: TGTGCCAGCAGGGAGGAGGACTCCGGCTACACCTTC. Translation gives CASREEDSGYTF.